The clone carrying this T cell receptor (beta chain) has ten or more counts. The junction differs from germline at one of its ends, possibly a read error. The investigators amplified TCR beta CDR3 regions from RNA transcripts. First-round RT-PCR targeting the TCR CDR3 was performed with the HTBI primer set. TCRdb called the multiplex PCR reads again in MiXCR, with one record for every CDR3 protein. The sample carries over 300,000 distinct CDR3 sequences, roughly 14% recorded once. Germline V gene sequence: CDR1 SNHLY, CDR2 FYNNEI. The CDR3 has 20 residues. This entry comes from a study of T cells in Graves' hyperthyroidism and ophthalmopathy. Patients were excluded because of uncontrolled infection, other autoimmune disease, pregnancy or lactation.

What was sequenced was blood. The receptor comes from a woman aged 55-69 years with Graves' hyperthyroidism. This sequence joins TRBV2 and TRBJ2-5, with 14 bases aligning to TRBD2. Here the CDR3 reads CTSSEFGPIGTSGSLETQYF. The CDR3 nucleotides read TGTACCAGCAGTGAATTCGGACCAATCGGGACTAGCGGGAGTCTGGAGACCCAGTACTTC.